Reported below is one T cell receptor beta chain. This record comes from a study of blood T cell repertoires in COVID-19. In germline, CDR1 is SNHLY, CDR2 FYNNEI. The length of the CDR3 is 15 residues. V lost 5 bases to trimming and J lost 9 bases, with 20 bases between them. Method: immunoSEQ multiplex PCR; TCRdb's copy keeps in-frame clones and lacks some. This table holds fewer than 300,000 clones, approximately 93% found once. This chain links TRBV2 with TRBJ1-5; D remains ambiguous. The sequenced sample was peripheral blood. The sequence derives from a woman in her 30s with COVID-19, enrolled during active disease. The CDR3 loop reads CASSSLGGQPGPQHF. In DNA, the CDR3 is TGTGCCAGCAGTTCCTTGGGAGGTCAGCCGGGGCCCCAGCATTTT. The whole variable domain, filled in from reference TRBV2 and TRBJ1-5, reads EPEVTQTPSHQVTQMGQEVILRCVPISNHLYFYWYRQILGQKVEFLVSFYNNEISEKSEIFDDQFSVERPDGSNFTLKIRSTKLEDSAMYFCASSSLGGQPGPQHFGDGTRLSIL.